This paragraph reports one T cell receptor (beta chain). Trimming shortened V by 2 bases and J by 5 bases, and 10 bases separated the two germline ends. CDR3 length: 13 residues. Germline loops: CDR1 SGDLS, CDR2 YYNGEE. The data were obtained in a study of cytomegalovirus exposure and HLA in healthy donors. The table came from immunoSEQ multiplex PCR; TCRdb's copy has only in-frame clones and leaves some out. The top ten clones hold under 2% of a sample with 120,000 or so clones, roughly 90% of them seen once. The sequencing input was PBMCs. The chain joins TRBV9 to TRBJ1-1; D ambiguous. The TCR sequence derives from a woman aged 18-29 years in good health and CMV-seronegative. CDR3 amino acids: CASSVTERTEAFF. The CDR3, as DNA: TGTGCCAGCAGCGTCACAGAAAGGACTGAAGCTTTCTTT. The full variable domain, its missing parts supplied by reference TRBV9 and TRBJ1-1, is DSGVTQTPKHLITATGQRVTLRCSPRSGDLSVYWYQQSLDQGLQFLIQYYNGEERAKGNILERFSAQQFPDLHSELNLSSLELGDSALYFCASSVTERTEAFFGQGTRLTVV.